This T cell receptor delta chain was obtained from a study of Vδ1+ human thymocytes. General study points: Bulk repertoire data may be misinterpreted because of unexpected Vdelta2 sequences. TRG sequences recurred across donors, whereas TRD sequences stayed essentially private. Unlike peripheral blood Vdelta1+ controls, thymic delta-chain sequences included approximately 20% Vdelta2 and few Vdelta3. In the thymus, TRG and TRD repertoires looked highly polyclonal with Gaussian CDR3 lengths.

After alphabeta T cell depletion, CD3+ Vdelta1+ Vdelta2- thymocytes were sorted. Germline CDR1 and CDR2: GEAIGNYY and EKD. This CDR3 is 16 amino acids long. Trimming removed 5 bases at V and 6 bases at J, with 24 bases between. Extracted RNA was reverse transcribed into cDNA. Pooled V-gene forward primers with one constant-region reverse primer generated the CDR3 amplicons by multiplex PCR. TCRdb reapplied CATT to the multiplex PCR reads. The data contain fewer than 90,000 delta-chain clones, approximately 37% of them singletons. By share of the sample, this clone is medium-sized (0.01 to 0.1%). Its antigen is unidentified. Different DNA sequences within this sample yield the same CDR3.

Sequencing was done on a sample of Vdelta1+ gamma-delta thymocytes from the thymus. The subset was: FACS-sorted CD3+ TCRalphabeta- TCRVdelta1+ TCRVdelta2- thymocytes. This sequence joins TRDV2 and TRDJ1, with D possibly TRDD3 on 5 matching bases. This TCR derives from a boy under three years old who had congenital heart surgery. The DNA for the CDR3 is TGTGCCTGTGCGGAGTGTTGGGGTCCCCGAGGGAATAAACTCATCTTT. This codes for CACAECWGPRGNKLIF.